The 25 T cell receptor beta chains below were found in one sample sequenced in a study of blood T cell repertoires in COVID-19 (dated by TCRdb to 2020 to 2022). The library was built by means of the immunoSEQ multiplex PCR assay. The clones in this table, taken by TCRdb from immuneACCESS, are in-frame only. Not every clone is retained; where verified, under half of the shortfall comes from an unresolved V gene, and the cause of the rest is unknown. The sample contains 350,000 or so clones, around 83% of them found a single time. The top ten hold around 3% of the sample. Sequenced sample: peripheral blood. These receptors were collected from a man under 40 with active or convalescent COVID-19.

The rearrangement uses TRBV30 and TRBJ2-5, with TRBD2 identical over 11 bases. Germline loops: CDR1 GTSNPN, CDR2 SVGIG (reference sequence). CDR3 length: 15 amino acids. V lost 3 bases and J lost 2; bases outside the gene matches: 5. CDR3 residues: CAWRAGLAVQETQYF. The CDR3 bases are TGTGCCTGGAGAGCGGGACTAGCGGTTCAAGAGACCCAGTACTTC.

The chain couples TRBV19 to TRBJ2-7; TRBD2 agrees at 10 bases. V gave up 9 bases and J gave up 4 bases; unmatched junction bases: 3. The germline gives CDR1 LNHDA, CDR2 SQIVND (reference sequence). The CDR3 consists of 12 residues. The CDR3 DNA is TGTGCCAGCGCTAGCGGGGGATACGAGCAGTACTTC. It specifies CASASGGYEQYF. The entire variable domain, with the rest obtained from reference TRBV19 and TRBJ2-7, is as follows: DGGITQSPKYLFRKEGQNVTLSCEQNLNHDAMYWYRQDPGQGLRLIYYSQIVNDFQKGDIAEGYSVSREKKESFPLTVTSAQKNPTAFYLCASASGGYEQYFGPGTRLTVT.

Written as DNA, the CDR3 is TGTGCCAGCAGCGCAAGTACGGGGGGAAATTCACCCCTCCACTTT. Protein product: CASSASTGGNSPLHF. V usage is TRBV7-2 and J usage is TRBJ1-6; a weak D match, TRBD1 (5 bases). This CDR3 spans 15 amino acids. Per the germline V gene, CDR1 is SGHTA and CDR2 is FQGNSA. Trimming removed 5 bases from V and 7 bases from J, with 15 bases in between.

This clone was observed a handful of times. The chain links TRBV7-2 to TRBJ2-3; D uncertain. V shed 5 bases and J shed 4 bases, with 13 bases lying between them. The germline V gene has CDR1 SGHTA and CDR2 FQGNSA. The CDR3 is 14 residues long. CDR3 protein: CASSPEALSDTQYF. The CDR3 nucleotides read TGTGCCAGCAGCCCAGAAGCGCTTTCAGATACGCAGTATTTT.

The chain recombines TRBV21-1 with TRBJ2-5; the table calls TRBD1, which could not be checked here. TRBV21-1 is deemed a pseudogene. The CDR3 consists of 13 residues. The CDR3 DNA follows: TGTGCCAGCAGCCCCCAGTCTCCGGAGACCCAGTACTTC. Amino acids: CASSPQSPETQYF.

Remarks on this clone: Other DNA sequences in this specimen translate into the identical CDR3. V gene TRBV24-1 combines with J gene TRBJ1-5; D remains ambiguous. This CDR3 is built from 12 residues. Trimming cost V 2 bases and J 4 bases, with 2 bases left between them. Germline CDR1 is KGHDR and CDR2 is SFDVKD. The CDR3 DNA reads as TGTGCCACCAGTGATTCAAATCAGCCCCAGCATTTT. Amino acid sequence: CATSDSNQPQHF.

J is TRBJ1-5 and V is TRBV7-9; weak D call: TRBD1 (5 bases). The CDR3 is 16 amino acids. V lost 5 bases and J lost 7, with 21 bases in between. Germline assignment: CDR1 SEHNR and CDR2 FQNEAQ (reference sequence). In DNA form, the CDR3 reads TGTGCCAGCAGCCCGATTCGGGGGGAAAGGGGACAGCCCCAGCATTTT. Translated: CASSPIRGERGQPQHF.

V gene TRBV9 combines with J gene TRBJ1-6; the D gene is possibly TRBD1 (5 bases). V lost 4 bases and J lost 8, with 10 bases in between. Germline lookup yields CDR1 SGDLS and CDR2 YYNGEE. The CDR3 is made up of 13 amino acids. CDR3 nucleotide sequence: TGTGCCAGCAGCTTCGAAGGGGATTCACCCCTCCACTTT. It yields the protein CASSFEGDSPLHF. Full variable domain (rest looked up from reference TRBV9 and TRBJ1-6): DSGVTQTPKHLITATGQRVTLRCSPRSGDLSVYWYQQSLDQGLQFLIQYYNGEERAKGNILERFSAQQFPDLHSELNLSSLELGDSALYFCASSFEGDSPLHFGNGTRLTVT.

The J gene is TRBJ1-1, the V gene TRBV19; a possible D gene is TRBD1 (5 bases). CDR1 and CDR2 from the germline V gene are LNHDA and SQIVND (reference sequence). Trimming took off 3 bases at V and 1 base at J, with 9 bases between the two ends. CDR3 size: 14 residues. The CDR3 is CASSIVQGNTEAFF. The CDR3 nucleotides are TGTGCCAGTAGTATCGTCCAGGGGAACACTGAAGCTTTCTTT.

The chain couples TRBV4-1 to TRBJ2-7, with D uncertain. The CDR3 totals 14 residues. Germline V CDR1 and CDR2: MGHRA, YSYEKL. Trimming took off 0 bases at V and 0 bases at J, with 6 bases between the two ends. The CDR3 spells CASSQESTSYEQYF. The CDR3 DNA reads as TGCGCCAGCAGCCAAGAGAGTACCTCCTACGAGCAGTACTTC.

This chain links TRBV29-1 with TRBJ2-7; tentative D call: TRBD2 (6 bases). With 7 bases removed from V and 2 bases from J, the gap between germline ends came to 12 bases. The germline gives CDR1 SQVTM, CDR2 ANQGSEA. This CDR3 is 12 amino acids long. CDR3: CSGGGDPYEQYF. CDR3 sequence (DNA): TGCAGCGGGGGAGGAGATCCCTACGAGCAGTACTTC.

The chain carries TRBV9 and TRBJ2-2, with D perhaps TRBD1 (6 bases). The CDR3 length is 15 residues. In germline, CDR1 is SGDLS, CDR2 YYNGEE. Trimming pared 0 bases from V and 1 base from J, leaving 7 bases between. CDR3 DNA sequence: TGTGCCAGCAGCGTAGCGGGACAGAACACCGGGGAGCTGTTTTTT. This codes for CASSVAGQNTGELFF. Looking up the rest from reference TRBV9 and TRBJ2-2 gives the full variable domain: DSGVTQTPKHLITATGQRVTLRCSPRSGDLSVYWYQQSLDQGLQFLIQYYNGEERAKGNILERFSAQQFPDLHSELNLSSLELGDSALYFCASSVAGQNTGELFFGEGSRLTVL.

The chain uses TRBV18 and TRBJ2-5, with a possible D match to TRBD1 (6 bases). Germline CDR1 and CDR2: KGHSH and LQKENI. The CDR3 is 20 residues long. The V end lost 1 base, the J end lost 4 bases, and 28 bases lay between the germline ends. The DNA for the CDR3 is TGTGCCAGCTCACCACGGTCGACCGGCGGCCAGGGGCGGTGGCGAGAGACCCAGTACTTC. Protein product: CASSPRSTGGQGRWRETQYF.

The rearrangement joins TRBV7-6 to TRBJ2-1, with D tentatively TRBD2 (5 bases). V was pared by 5 bases and J by 2 bases, with 13 bases between. Per germline, CDR1 SGHVS and CDR2 FNYEAQ. This CDR3 has 15 amino acids. The CDR3 DNA reads TGTGCCAGCAGCCGGGTTCTAGCTGCCTACAATGAGCAGTTCTTC. Protein: CASSRVLAAYNEQFF.

CDR3 bases: TGTGCCAGCAGCCAGTCCGACAGGGGGCGGCGAGAGACCCAGTACTTC. Protein product: CASSQSDRGRRETQYF. The chain employs TRBV3-1 (or the pseudogene TRBV3-2) and TRBJ2-5; TRBD1 agrees at 10 bases. The V segment lost 3 bases and the J segment 4 bases; nucleotides outside the gene matches: 8. This CDR3 comprises 16 residues. CDR1 LGHDT and CDR2 YNNKEL come from the germline V gene (reference sequence).

The chain joins TRBV2 to TRBJ1-4; D gene uncertain. Germline CDR1 SNHLY, CDR2 FYNNEI. The CDR3 has 15 amino acids. Trimming removed 1 base at V and 8 bases at J, with 14 bases between. CDR3 in DNA: TGTGCCAGCAGTGAAGATGGTTACAGTGCCGAAAAACTGTTTTTT. Residues: CASSEDGYSAEKLFF.

The chain links TRBV14 to TRBJ2-5, with TRBD2 matching 11 bases. The junction had 4 bases not matched to a gene; V was cut back by 5 bases and J by 5 bases. The length of the CDR3 is 14 residues. Looked up from germline, CDR1 is SGHDN and CDR2 is FVKESK. CDR3 DNA sequence: TGTGCCAGCAGCAGGGGACTAGCGGAGGAGACCCAGTACTTC. It translates to CASSRGLAEETQYF.

J is TRBJ2-5 and V is TRBV9, with 8 positions matching TRBD1. There are 15 residues in the CDR3. Unmatched junction bases numbered 5, after V lost 2 bases and J lost 2 bases. The germline gives CDR1 SGDLS, CDR2 YYNGEE. This CDR3 is CASSVGRGRQETQYF. The CDR3 bases are TGTGCCAGCAGCGTTGGCAGGGGGCGGCAAGAGACCCAGTACTTC.

There are a few counts of this clone. The chain is built from TRBV11-2 and TRBJ2-1; TRBD2 aligns across 9 bases. Germline V gene lookup returns CDR1 SGHAT and CDR2 FQNNGV. The CDR3 extends over 13 amino acids. V lost 3 bases, J lost 13 bases, and 7 bases stayed unmatched. Here the CDR3 DNA reads TGTGCCAGCAGCTTGTGGCCTAGCGGGACTCAGTTCTTC. This sequence encodes CASSLWPSGTQFF. Full variable domain (outside the CDR3, taken from reference TRBV11-2 and TRBJ2-1): EAGVAQSPRYKIIEKRQSVAFWCNPISGHATLYWYQQILGQGPKLLIQFQNNGVVDDSQLPKDRFSAERLKGVDSTLKIQPAKLEDSAVYLCASSLWPSGTQFFGPGTRLTVL.

The chain links TRBV7-2 to TRBJ1-1; tentative D call: TRBD1 (6 bases). The CDR3 consists of 15 residues. CDR1 SGHTA and CDR2 FQGNSA come from the germline V gene. Trimming removed 4 bases at V and 3 bases at J, with 15 bases between. The CDR3 reads CASSWRQGKDTEAFF. The DNA for the CDR3 is TGTGCCAGCAGCTGGCGCCAGGGGAAGGACACTGAAGCTTTCTTT.

The genes are TRBV5-5 and TRBJ1-6, with D unclear. The CDR3 length is 13 residues. The V gene lost 1 base and the J gene lost 11 bases, with 10 bases spanning the gap. Germline values: CDR1 SGHKS, CDR2 YYEKEE (reference sequence). CDR3 sequence reads: CASSLMADPPLHF. The CDR3 DNA sequence: TGTGCCAGCAGCTTGATGGCAGATCCACCCCTCCACTTT.

The chain is built from TRBV6-6 and TRBJ2-7; D is unresolved. V lost 2 bases to trimming and J lost 6 bases, with 8 bases between them. Germline V gene lookup returns CDR1 MNHNY and CDR2 SVGAGI (reference sequence). The CDR3 extends over 12 amino acids. DNA of the CDR3: TGTGCCAGCAGTTACAATCAGGCCGAGCAGTACTTC. Translating gives CASSYNQAEQYF.

The V call is TRBV19, the J call TRBJ1-2; the match to TRBD1 covers 9 bases. CDR3 length: 12 amino acids. J gave up 8 bases and V 6 bases, and 4 bases lay outside the gene matches. CDR1 and CDR2 (germline): LNHDA, SQIVND (reference sequence). The CDR3 sequence is CASSQGQGGYTF. The CDR3 nucleotides read TGTGCCAGTAGCCAGGGACAGGGAGGCTACACCTTC.

V and J are TRBV24-1 and TRBJ2-5; no firm D call. CDR1 KGHDR and CDR2 SFDVKD come from the germline V gene. Trimming removed 3 bases at V and 5 bases at J, with 9 bases between. The CDR3 spans 13 residues. CDR3 DNA sequence: TGTGCCACCAGTGATACGCAGAGGGAGACCCAGTACTTC. Protein: CATSDTQRETQYF.

V gene TRBV7-3 combines with J gene TRBJ2-3, with unresolved D. The germline V gene has CDR1 SGHTA and CDR2 FQGTGA. The CDR3 has 13 amino acids. The V end was cut by 4 bases, the J end by 2 bases, with 7 bases between. The DNA of the CDR3 is TGTGCCAGCAGCTCCTACTACACAGATACGCAGTATTTT. Protein: CASSSYYTDTQYF.